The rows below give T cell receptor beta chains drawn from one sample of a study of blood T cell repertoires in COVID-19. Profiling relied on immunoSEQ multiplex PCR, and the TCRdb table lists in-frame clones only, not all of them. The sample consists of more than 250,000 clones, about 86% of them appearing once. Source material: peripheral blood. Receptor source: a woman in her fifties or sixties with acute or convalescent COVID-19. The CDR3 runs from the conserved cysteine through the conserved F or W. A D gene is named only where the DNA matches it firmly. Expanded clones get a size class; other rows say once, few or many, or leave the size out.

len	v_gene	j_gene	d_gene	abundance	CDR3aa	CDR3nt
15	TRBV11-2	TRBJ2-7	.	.	CASSPPGSFRYEQYF	TGTGCCAGCAGCCCACCGGGGAGTTTCCGCTACGAGCAGTACTTC
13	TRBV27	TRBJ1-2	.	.	CASSFSRAHGYTF	TGTGCCAGCAGTTTCTCCAGGGCCCATGGCTACACCTTC
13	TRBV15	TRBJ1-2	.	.	CATSRGQSVGYTF	TGTGCCACCAGCAGAGGACAGTCGGTCGGCTACACCTTC
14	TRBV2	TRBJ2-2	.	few	CASSGSANTGELFF	TGTGCCAGCAGTGGGAGCGCGAACACCGGGGAGCTGTTTTTT
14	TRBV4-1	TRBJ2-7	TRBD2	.	CASSPVQRGYEQYF	TGCGCCAGCAGTCCCGTTCAGCGGGGCTACGAGCAGTACTTC
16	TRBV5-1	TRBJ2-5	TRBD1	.	CASSLMAGGSQETQYF	TGCGCCAGCAGCTTGATGGCAGGGGGCAGTCAAGAGACCCAGTACTTC
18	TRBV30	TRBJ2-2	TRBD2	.	CAWSGGGPPKGPHRGAVF	TGTGCCTGGAGTGGGGGGGGACCCCCGAAAGGCCCACACCGGGGAGCTGTTTTT
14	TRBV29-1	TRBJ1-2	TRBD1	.	CSVGERTGIYGYTF	TGCAGCGTTGGCGAGAGGACAGGGATCTATGGCTACACCTTC
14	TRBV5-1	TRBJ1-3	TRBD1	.	CASSQAQGVDTIYF	TGCGCCAGCAGCCAAGCACAGGGGGTGGACACCATATATTTT
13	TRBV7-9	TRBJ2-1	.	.	CASQGSLGNEQFF	TGTGCCAGCCAGGGGTCCCTCGGCAATGAGCAGTTCTTC
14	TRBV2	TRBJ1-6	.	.	CASMTTSYNSPLHF	TGTGCCAGCATGACAACATCCTATAATTCACCCCTCCACTTT
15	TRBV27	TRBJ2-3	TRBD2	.	CASSLAGARTDTQYF	TGTGCCAGCAGTTTAGCGGGAGCCCGCACAGATACGCAGTATTTT
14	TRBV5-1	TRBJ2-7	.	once	CASSLQGLAYEQYF	TGCGCCAGCAGCCTGCAGGGACTCGCCTACGAGCAGTACTTC
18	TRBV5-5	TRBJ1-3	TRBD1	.	CASSSPPGTAVSGNTIYF	TGTGCCAGCAGTTCCCCACCCGGGACAGCCGTCTCTGGAAACACCATATATTTT
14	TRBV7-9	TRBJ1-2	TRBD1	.	CAARDGTGDYGYTF	TGTGCCGCCCGCGACGGGACAGGTGACTATGGCTACACCTTC
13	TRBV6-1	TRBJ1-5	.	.	CASSENGLQPQHF	TGTGCCAGCAGTGAAAACGGGTTACAGCCCCAGCATTTT
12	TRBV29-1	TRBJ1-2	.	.	CSVEVGIWGYTF	TGCAGCGTTGAAGTTGGCATTTGGGGCTACACCTTC
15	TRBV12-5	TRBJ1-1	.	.	CASGLVQGGRTEAFF	TGTGCTAGTGGTTTGGTACAAGGCGGGAGGACTGAAGCTTTCTTT
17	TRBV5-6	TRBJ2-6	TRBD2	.	CASSLVAGGPGANVLTF	TGTGCCAGCAGCTTGGTAGCGGGAGGGCCTGGGGCCAACGTCCTGACTTTC
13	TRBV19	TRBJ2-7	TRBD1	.	CASSIGTAYEQYF	TGTGCCAGTAGTATCGGGACAGCCTACGAGCAGTACTTC
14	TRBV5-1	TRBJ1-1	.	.	CASSLNAGGTEAFF	TGCGCCAGCAGCCTGAACGCCGGGGGGACTGAAGCTTTCTTT
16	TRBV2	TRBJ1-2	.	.	CASSGGGTQNPYGYTF	TGTGCCAGCAGTGGGGGCGGGACTCAAAATCCCTATGGCTACACCTTC
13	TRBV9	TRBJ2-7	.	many	CASSPSGWGREYF	TGTGCCAGCAGCCCCTCGGGATGGGGGCGGGAGTACTTC